The source of this T cell receptor beta chain is a study of beta chain features in type 1 diabetes (dated by TCRdb to 2016 to 2019). Turning to the overall study: No differences in mean age, gender distribution, total cell number or subset yield were found between patients and healthy donors. The study compared TCRB repertoires of sorted circulating CD4+ T cell subsets between recently diagnosed type 1 diabetes patients and matched healthy donors. A total of 90 million to 140 million sorted cells were examined across all samples, and RNA yield correlated strongly with the number of cells per subset. Regulatory and stem cell-like memory subsets were isolated from only 8 patients and about 8 healthy donors, whereas naive and central memory subsets came from all 30 or so donors.

What the authors observed across the whole study: Shorter templates might be favored by PCR, yet because patient and control samples were amplified and corrected together, any such skew would affect both groups equally. Type 1 diabetes patients showed a moderate but significant shortening of TCRB CDR3 length in all four CD4+ subsets. Only small numbers of individuals were included in the HLA sub-analyses, which left unresolved whether HLA type had any influence on TCRB rearrangement. Because cDNA rather than genomic DNA was sequenced, highly expressing activated cells could have been over-represented, although no difference in activation and CD3 levels was found between groups. Patients with type 1 diabetes made fewer insertions and deleted more nucleotides at VDJ recombination sites, implying thymic rearrangement abnormalities. Naive, central memory and regulatory TCRB repertoires appeared to be more similar among patients than among healthy donors.

This clone was counted a few times. Its antigen is currently not known. Within one base of it there is no much larger clone, and no base qualities were kept. V and J lose 4 bases and 0 bases, and a span of 10 bases separates them. The CDR3 runs 14 amino acids, cysteine and phenylalanine included. Of all the DNA, just the CDR3 is kept, 42 bases in frame from base 1. From a lookup of the germline V gene, CDR1 and CDR2 are ENHRY and SYGVKD. From each donor, a single peripheral blood sample of 100 to 150 mL on average was drawn into heparinised tubes. Using a panel that included CD45RO, CCR7, CD25, CD127, CD95 and CD27, naive, central memory, regulatory and stem cell-like memory CD4+ T cells were sorted on a BD FACSAria II. All sorted populations exceeded 95% purity. PBMCs were isolated immediately by Lymphoprep density gradient centrifugation and stained directly without culture. To minimize batch effects, samples were stained and sorted in pairs, one healthy donor with one patient per experiment.

The High Capacity cDNA Reverse Transcription Kit was used to reverse transcribe all of the isolated RNA, meaning that expressed TCRB transcripts were what got sequenced. Deep immunoSEQ sequencing was performed on naive, central memory and regulatory T cell samples, with an average of roughly 3.6 million total reads per sample. After sorted cells were lysed in RLT buffer, RNA was extracted with DNase-treated RNeasy Micro or Mini kits, with the choice depending on cell number. To prevent cross-contamination, every cell subset was processed on its own, while patient and healthy donor samples were processed together. TCRB sequences were amplified from cDNA with the immunoSEQ multiplex PCR, producing 87-bp fragments spanning the CDR3 region. Sequencing of the amplicons was performed on the Illumina HiSeq platform. The paper's data handling went like this. PCR bias was computationally corrected using synthetic template baselines, reads within Hamming distance 2 were collapsed, and singletons that could not be merged were discarded. Reads were aligned against IMGT to assign V, D and J genes, CDR3 length and insertions or deletions at six rearrangement sites. Clonotype counts were normalized to sorted cell number within each subset before computing true diversity and Gini coefficients with the tcR R package. The overlap coefficient, calculated on TCRB nucleotide sequences, was used to measure repertoire sharing. As a proxy for the pre-selection repertoire, out-of-frame TCRB sequences from naive cells were analyzed. The clones in this table, taken by TCRdb from immuneACCESS, are in-frame only. Not every clone is retained; where verified, under half of the shortfall comes from an unresolved V gene, and the cause of the rest is unknown. The V and J calls and clone size were taken over from that table, and D and trimming were inferred from the DNA. The sample table records around 330,000 clones; roughly 9.6% of these occur just once. 0.015% of the sample is held by the ten biggest clonotypes.

Recombination linked TRBV10-3 to TRBJ2-7; D gene: possibly TRBD2, on 6 matching bases. This receptor was taken from a woman aged 30 to 39 in good health. Material: naive CD4+ T cells from blood. Sample cell subset or site, as interpreted from the label and publication: true naive CD4+ T cells. The CDR3: CAISGRGSSYEQYF. The base sequence is TGTGCCATCAGTGGGAGGGGCAGCTCCTACGAGCAGTACTTC.